This TCR beta chain came from a study of T-cell reconstitution after alpha-beta-depleted transplantation in children (dated by TCRdb to between 2015 and 2016). Looking at the study overall: Using TCR repertoire profiling, the study followed T-cell immune reconstitution in a quantitative way in children after TCRalphabeta/CD19-depleted allogeneic hematopoietic cell transplantation.

The library was generated by PCR. The sequencing machine was an Illumina HiSeq 2500. TCR libraries were prepared with molecular barcoding, using unique molecular identifiers to normalize TCRbeta repertoire quantification. Through fastp at Q25 and MiXCR, TCRdb rebuilt clones from the public reads, retaining in-frame beta chains. Merged by CDR3 protein, the rows form single entries marked with the most common genes and DNA. This sample gives approximately 300,000 distinct CDR3 sequences in total; around 10% of them show up just once. The ten largest make up less than 9% of the sample. Results and caveats for the whole study, not just this receptor: The apparently early alphabetaT-cell count recovery about two months after transplant was reportedly dependent on only several hundred rapidly expanded clones derived from non-depleted graft cells. In some patients, high TCRbeta diversity at day 60 was attributed to recipient T cells and intrathymic progenitors that had survived conditioning. Over the following months the frequencies of hyperexpanded clones went down, and after one year T-cell counts and TCRbeta diversity were mostly credited to newly produced T cells.

The CDR3, from cysteine to phenylalanine, totals 11 residues. Only CDR3 DNA is held: 33 bases, read in frame from base 1. The V and J ends are trimmed by 4 bases and 8 bases, leaving 6 bases between them. Per the germline V gene (reference sequence), SEHNR is the CDR1 and FQNEAQ is the CDR2. This clonotype has a count of ten or more. It has no known antigen specificity. No much larger clonotype is one base removed from it; base qualities were not supplied. What the treatment or condition label conveys for this sample: allogeneic hematopoietic cell transplantation with graft depleted of TCRalphabeta T cells and CD19 B cells. Transplant recipients were children who received TCRalphabeta/CD19-depleted allogeneic hematopoietic cell grafts.

The chain was built from TRBV7-9 and TRBJ2-1; the D gene remains uncertain. The origin of this receptor is a boy less than two years old with acute myeloid leukemia, due to receive a stem cell transplant. Here the sequenced sample was PBMCs, taken before TCRalphabeta/CD19-depleted stem cell transplant. The DNA sequence is given as TGTGCCAGCAGCTCCAGCTATGAGCAGTTCTTC. It translates as CASSSSYEQFF.